Below are 8 T cell receptor beta chains sequenced from a single sample in a study of T cell changes during pregnancy in multiple sclerosis. Sequenced by immunoSEQ multiplex PCR; TCRdb stores in-frame clones only, minus some. The table shows 100,000 or so clones, with over 85% occurring only once. Sequenced material: peripheral blood, taken after pregnancy. The receptors come from a female donor with multiple sclerosis, enrolled in a pregnancy study.

The J gene is TRBJ1-1, the V gene TRBV6-1, with 10 positions matching TRBD1. V was clipped by 6 bases and J by 7 bases; unmatched bases: 5. CDR1 is MNHNS, CDR2 SASEGT, per germline. The CDR3 has 13 amino acids. The chain's CDR3 is CASRLTGGSEAFF. The CDR3 nucleotides read TGTGCCAGCAGGCTGACAGGGGGCAGTGAAGCTTTCTTT.

This clone occurred once. The rearrangement joins TRBV12-5 to TRBJ2-1; 8 bases fit TRBD2. With 3 bases clipped from V and 0 bases from J, the junction kept 4 bases outside the gene matches. CDR1 and CDR2 (germline): LGHNT, FRNRAP. The CDR3 is 16 amino acids. CDR3 DNA: TGTGCTAGTGGTTTAGTAGCGGGGAGCTCCTACAATGAGCAGTTCTTC. Translating gives CASGLVAGSSYNEQFF.

The J gene is TRBJ1-1, the V gene TRBV29-1; 7 positions match TRBD1. Trimming took 6 bases from V and 5 from J; bases not matched to a gene: 6. The CDR3 covers 12 residues. The germline V gene encodes CDR1 SQVTM and CDR2 ANQGSEA. This CDR3 is CSVQGEKTEAFF. The CDR3 region has the DNA TGCAGCGTCCAGGGGGAGAAAACTGAAGCTTTCTTT. Using reference TRBV29-1 and TRBJ1-1 for the parts outside the CDR3, the full variable domain is SAVISQKPSRDICQRGTSLTIQCQVDSQVTMMFWYRQQPGQSLTLIATANQGSEATYESGFVIDKFPISRPNLTFSTLTVSNMSPEDSSIYLCSVQGEKTEAFFGQGTRLTVV.

The genes are TRBV4-3 and TRBJ2-1; 13 positions match TRBD2. The CDR3 has 15 residues. The germline CDR1 and CDR2 sequences are LGHNA and YSLEER. V was clipped by 4 bases and J by 7 bases; unmatched bases: 4. CDR3 sequence reads: CASSRGLAGVNEQFF. In DNA form, the CDR3 reads TGCGCCAGCAGCCGCGGACTAGCGGGAGTAAATGAGCAGTTCTTC.

The chain employs TRBV27 and TRBJ2-1, with 7 bases identical to TRBD2. The CDR3 sequence is 14 residues long. V dropped 3 bases and J dropped 10; count of bases not matched to a gene: 9. The germline V gene encodes CDR1 MNHEY and CDR2 SMNVEV (reference sequence). The chain's CDR3 is CASSLGEGLSEQFF. CDR3 DNA: TGTGCCAGCAGTTTGGGGGAGGGCCTGAGCGAGCAGTTCTTC.

The chain combines TRBV7-2 with TRBJ2-1, with D possibly being TRBD2 (5 bases). This CDR3 region has 15 residues. Per the germline V gene, CDR1 is SGHTA and CDR2 is FQGNSA. V gave up 1 base and J gave up 4 bases, with 11 bases separating them. As DNA, the CDR3 is TGTGCCAGCAGCTTAGTGGCCGGGGTATACAATGAGCAGTTCTTC. The encoded protein is CASSLVAGVYNEQFF.

The rearrangement uses TRBV6-5 and TRBJ2-1, with D maybe TRBD1 (5 bases). The germline V gene encodes CDR1 MNHEY and CDR2 SVGAGI. V was shortened by 6 bases and J by 8 bases, with 14 bases between the two germline ends. The CDR3 is made up of 13 amino acids. The CDR3 DNA sequence: TGTGCCAGCAGGGGCTCAGGGCCCCATGAGCAGTTCTTC. Translation: CASRGSGPHEQFF.

The chain links TRBV25-1 to TRBJ2-7; 10 bases line up with TRBD2. CDR3 length equals 14 residues. CDR1 is MGHDK and CDR2 is SYGVNS in the germline V gene. After removal of 6 bases from V and 2 bases from J, the junction contained 4 bases not matched to a gene. CDR3 in amino acids: CASSRLAGTYEQYF. The CDR3, as DNA: TGTGCCAGCAGCCGACTAGCGGGCACCTACGAGCAGTACTTC.